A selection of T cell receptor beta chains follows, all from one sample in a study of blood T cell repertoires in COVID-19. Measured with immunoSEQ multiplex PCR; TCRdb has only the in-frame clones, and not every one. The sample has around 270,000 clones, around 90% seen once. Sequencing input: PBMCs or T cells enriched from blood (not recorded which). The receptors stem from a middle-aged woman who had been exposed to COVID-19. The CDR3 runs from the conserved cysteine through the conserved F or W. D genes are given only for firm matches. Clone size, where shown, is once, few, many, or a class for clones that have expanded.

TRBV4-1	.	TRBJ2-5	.	CASSQGDFQETQYF	TGCGCCAGCAGCCAAGGGGACTTCCAAGAGACCCAGTACTTC
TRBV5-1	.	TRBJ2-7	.	CASSFGDNSYEQYF	TGCGCCAGCAGCTTCGGGGACAACTCCTACGAGCAGTACTTC
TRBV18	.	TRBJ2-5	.	CASSPSRQETQYF	TGTGCCAGCTCACCATCCAGACAGGAGACCCAGTACTTC
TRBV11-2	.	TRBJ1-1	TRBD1	CASSSLSGTGPNTEAFF	TGTGCCAGCAGCTCCCTATCCGGGACAGGACCGAACACTGAAGCTTTCTTT
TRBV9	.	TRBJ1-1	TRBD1	CASSVESGQGSTEAFF	TGTGCCAGCAGCGTAGAGAGCGGACAGGGGTCCACTGAAGCTTTCTTT
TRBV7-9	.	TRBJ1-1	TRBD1	CASSLPGTAVSNTEAFF	TGTGCCAGCAGCCTCCCCGGGACAGCGGTATCTAACACTGAAGCTTTCTTT
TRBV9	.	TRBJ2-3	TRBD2	CASSIISGGATDTQYF	TGTGCCAGCAGCATCATAAGCGGGGGGGCCACAGATACGCAGTATTTT
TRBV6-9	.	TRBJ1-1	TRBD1	CASSYNGTGDRDEAFF	TGTGCCAGCAGTTATAACGGGACAGGGGATCGGGATGAAGCTTTCTTT
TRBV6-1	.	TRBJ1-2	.	CASSEAETGWSYGYTF	TGTGCCAGCAGTGAAGCAGAGACAGGATGGAGCTATGGCTACACCTTC
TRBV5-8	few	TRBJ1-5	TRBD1	CASSLATGTGGFFGNQPQHF	TGTGCCAGCAGCTTGGCCACCGGGACAGGGGGATTTTTCGGCAATCAGCCCCAGCATTTT
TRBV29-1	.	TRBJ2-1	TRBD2	CSVIRGGRSSYNEQFF	TGCAGCGTTATACGGGGGGGGAGAAGCTCCTACAATGAGCAGTTCTTC
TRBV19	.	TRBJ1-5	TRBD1	CASRTSGTVGPQHF	TGTGCCAGTAGGACCTCAGGGACAGTTGGGCCCCAGCATTTT
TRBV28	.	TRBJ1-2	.	CASSPVGGVDYGYTF	TGTGCCAGCAGCCCGGTGGGAGGGGTAGACTATGGCTACACCTTC
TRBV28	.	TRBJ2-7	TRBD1	CASRPRDRAYEQYF	TGTGCCAGCAGGCCCCGGGACAGGGCCTACGAGCAGTACTTC
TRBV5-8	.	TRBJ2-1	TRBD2	CASSVKSGSLYNEQFF	TGTGCCAGCAGTGTGAAAAGCGGGAGTTTGTACAATGAGCAGTTCTTC
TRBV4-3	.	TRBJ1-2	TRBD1	CASSPGQGGPYGYTF	TGCGCCAGCAGCCCAGGACAGGGAGGACCCTATGGCTACACCTTC
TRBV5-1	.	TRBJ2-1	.	CASSFFARGAYNEQFF	TGCGCCAGCAGCTTCTTTGCTCGCGGTGCCTACAATGAGCAGTTCTTC
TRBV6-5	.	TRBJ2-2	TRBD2	CASSYETSGGTGELFF	TGTGCCAGCAGTTACGAGACTAGCGGGGGCACCGGGGAGCTGTTTTTT
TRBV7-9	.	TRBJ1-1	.	CASSLAFRNTEAFF	TGTGCCAGCAGCTTAGCTTTCAGGAACACTGAAGCTTTCTTT
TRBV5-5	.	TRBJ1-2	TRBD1	CASSLGSKWLGQGANYGYTF	TGTGCCAGCAGCTTGGGATCTAAATGGTTGGGACAGGGGGCAAATTATGGCTACACCTTC
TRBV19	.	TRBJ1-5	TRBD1	CASSRGTEYQPQHF	TGTGCCAGTAGTAGAGGGACAGAGTATCAGCCCCAGCATTTT
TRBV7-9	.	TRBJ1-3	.	CASSPSTNTIYF	TGTGCCAGCAGCCCGAGTACAAACACCATATATTTT
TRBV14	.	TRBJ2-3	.	CASSQDPRGLDTQYF	TGTGCCAGCAGCCAGGACCCCCGGGGGTTGGATACGCAGTATTTT
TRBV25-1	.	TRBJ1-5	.	CASSDLGDSNQPQHF	TGTGCCAGCAGTGATCTAGGTGATAGCAATCAGCCCCAGCATTTT
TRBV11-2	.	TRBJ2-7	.	CASSWDIQLYEQYF	TGTGCCAGCAGCTGGGACATCCAGCTTTACGAGCAGTACTTC
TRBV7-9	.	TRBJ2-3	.	CASSPPTHSTDTQYF	TGTGCCAGCAGCCCGCCTACCCATAGCACAGATACGCAGTATTTT
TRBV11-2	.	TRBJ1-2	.	CASSVDRIRGYTF	TGTGCCAGCAGCGTCGACAGGATAAGGGGCTACACCTTC
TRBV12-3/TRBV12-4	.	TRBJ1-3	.	CASSRGIGNTIYF	TGTGCCAGCAGCCGAGGGATTGGGAACACCATATATTTT
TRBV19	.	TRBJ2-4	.	CASSIGRLIGAKNIQYF	TGTGCCAGTAGTATCGGCAGGTTGATTGGGGCCAAAAACATTCAGTACTTC
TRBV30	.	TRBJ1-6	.	CAWSVFANSPLHF	TGTGCCTGGAGTGTTTTCGCGAATTCACCCCTCCACTTT
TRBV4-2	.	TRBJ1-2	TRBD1	CASSPGQGANNYGYTF	TGTGCCAGCAGCCCCGGACAGGGGGCAAACAACTATGGCTACACCTTC
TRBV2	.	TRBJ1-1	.	CASRSSNTEAFF	TGTGCCAGCAGGAGCTCGAACACTGAAGCTTTCTTT
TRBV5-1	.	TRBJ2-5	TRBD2	CASSLAGLAGNQETQYF	TGCGCCAGCAGCTTGGCCGGACTAGCGGGGAACCAAGAGACCCAGTACTTC
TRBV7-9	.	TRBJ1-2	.	CASRPLGRGFGYTF	TGTGCCAGCAGACCCCTCGGAAGGGGTTTTGGCTACACCTTC
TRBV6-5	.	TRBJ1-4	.	CASSNTGTELFF	TGTGCCAGCAGTAACACAGGGACGGAACTGTTTTTT
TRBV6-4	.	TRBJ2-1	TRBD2	CASSETSGSYNEQFF	TGTGCCAGCAGTGAAACTAGCGGGAGCTACAATGAGCAGTTCTTC
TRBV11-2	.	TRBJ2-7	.	CASSLVHGQVYEQYF	TGTGCCAGCAGCTTAGTCCATGGTCAGGTCTACGAGCAGTACTTC
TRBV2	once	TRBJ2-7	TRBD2	CASRLASGGYEQYF	TGTGCCAGCAGGTTGGCTAGCGGGGGGTACGAGCAGTACTTC
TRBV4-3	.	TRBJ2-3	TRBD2	CASSQFGLAGTDTQYF	TGCGCCAGCAGCCAATTCGGACTAGCGGGCACAGATACGCAGTATTTT
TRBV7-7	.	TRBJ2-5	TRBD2	CASSLGLAGVETQYF	TGTGCTAGCAGCTTAGGACTAGCGGGAGTAGAGACCCAGTACTTC
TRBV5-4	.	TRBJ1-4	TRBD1	CASSQPGQGAEKLFF	TGTGCCAGCAGCCAACCGGGACAGGGGGCTGAAAAACTGTTTTTT
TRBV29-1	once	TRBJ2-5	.	CSVTRDSNIQETQYF	TGCAGCGTAACCCGGGACTCGAATATACAAGAGACCCAGTACTTC
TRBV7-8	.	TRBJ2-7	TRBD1	CASSYRGVYEQYF	TGTGCCAGCAGCTACAGGGGAGTCTACGAGCAGTACTTC
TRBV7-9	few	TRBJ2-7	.	CASSLTQGGEQYF	TGTGCCAGCAGCTTAACGCAGGGAGGCGAGCAGTACTTC
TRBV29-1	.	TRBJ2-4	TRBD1	CSVGGQGIVYF	TGCAGCGTTGGGGGACAGGGGATAGTGTACTTC
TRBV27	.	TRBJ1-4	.	CASSLSSQGFNEKLFF	TGTGCCAGCAGTTTATCTTCACAGGGATTTAATGAAAAACTGTTTTTT